One T cell receptor (beta chain) is described in this entry. Other nucleotide sequences from this sample produce the same CDR3. This entry comes from a study of shared clonotypes between healthy human individuals. The method was immunoSEQ multiplex PCR; TCRdb's version includes in-frame clones alone and lacks a portion of them. The data show more than 2 million clones, approximately 96% seen once. The CDR3 has 11 amino acids. Between the trimmed V and J ends, which lost 7 bases and 4 bases, there was a span of 7 bases. Per germline, CDR1 LNHDA and CDR2 SQIVND (reference sequence). CD4+ cells yielded CD45RA+ naive and CD45RA-negative memory subsets.

Sequencing was performed on naive CD4+ T cells sorted from blood. Subset specified: CD45RA+ positively selected. The chain is built from TRBV19 and TRBJ1-1; D is ambiguous. The receptor's source is a man in his late teens or twenties in good health. The CDR3 reads CASNSFTEAFF. In DNA form, the CDR3 reads TGTGCCAGTAACAGTTTCACTGAAGCTTTCTTT.